A single sample gave rise to the 11 T cell receptor beta chains below, sequenced in a study of T-cell reconstitution after alpha-beta-depleted transplantation in children. During its preparation, the TCRbeta library received unique molecular identifiers. TCRdb called the PCR reads again in MiXCR, with one record for every CDR3 protein. The table includes hundreds of thousands of distinct CDR3 sequences, around 17% detected once. The sequenced sample was PBMCs from the stem cell graft donor, obtained from the stem cell graft. These receptors were obtained from a human donor who donated a stem cell graft to a child with acute myeloid leukemia.

V gene TRBV12-3 or TRBV12-4 combines with J gene TRBJ1-5, with TRBD1 matching 9 bases. This CDR3 spans 15 amino acids. The V and J ends lost 4 bases and 5 bases, in that order; junction bases with no gene match: 6. The CDR3 region is CASSSGDRVHQPQHF. CDR3 DNA: TGTGCCAGCAGTTCTGGGGACAGGGTCCATCAGCCCCAGCATTTT.

V is TRBV30 and J is TRBJ2-7; TRBD1 matches 9 bases. Germline CDR1 GTSNPN, CDR2 SVGIG (reference sequence). The CDR3 length is 14 residues. J gave up 4 bases and V 3 bases, and 7 bases lay outside the gene matches. The CDR3 sequence: CAWSLGGQGYEQYF. Written as DNA, the CDR3 is TGTGCCTGGAGCTTAGGGGGACAGGGTTACGAGCAGTACTTC.

This clonotype was counted at least ten times. The chain recombines TRBV20-1 with TRBJ2-1; D possibly matches TRBD1 or TRBD2 (5 bases each). Germline V gene data show CDR1 as DFQATT and CDR2 as SNEGSKA (reference sequence). Trimming left V 0 bases short and J 3 bases short, with 9 bases between. This CDR3 is built from 14 residues. The DNA for the CDR3 is TGCAGTGCTAGAGATGGGACCATCTACAATGAGCAGTTCTTC. Its protein product is CSARDGTIYNEQFF.

The chain carries TRBV7-9 and TRBJ2-3; 10 positions agree with TRBD2. Trimming at V came to 1 base and at J to 2 bases, leaving 3 bases not matched to a gene. Germline lookup yields CDR1 SEHNR and CDR2 FQNEAQ (reference sequence). This CDR3 comprises 16 residues. The CDR3 spells CASSLVLAGITDTQYF. CDR3 bases: TGTGCCAGCAGCTTAGTACTAGCGGGGATCACAGATACGCAGTATTTT. The full variable domain, its missing parts supplied by reference TRBV7-9 and TRBJ2-3, is DTGVSQNPRHKITKRGQNVTFRCDPISEHNRLYWYRQTLGQGPEFLTYFQNEAQLEKSRLLSDRFSAERPKGSFSTLEIQRTEQGDSAMYLCASSLVLAGITDTQYFGPGTRLTVL.

The J gene is TRBJ1-5, the V gene TRBV20-1; the D is unclear. This CDR3 spans 16 amino acids. Trimming removed 1 base at V and 2 bases at J, with 15 bases between. Germline V gives CDR1 DFQATT, CDR2 SNEGSKA (reference sequence). CDR3 sequence reads: CSARGIGVEGNQPQHF. Here the CDR3 DNA reads TGCAGTGCTAGAGGGATTGGGGTCGAGGGCAATCAGCCCCAGCATTTT.

This clonotype was seen many times. Written as DNA, the CDR3 is TGTGCCAGCAGCCACCAAGGGGAGAACACTGAAGCTTTCTTT. The encoded protein is CASSHQGENTEAFF. The chain couples TRBV12-3 or TRBV12-4 to TRBJ1-1, with D possibly TRBD1 on 5 matching bases. The CDR3 totals 14 residues. V lost 6 bases to trimming and J lost 1 base, with 12 bases between them.

The J gene is TRBJ1-1, the V gene TRBV29-1; 7 positions agree with TRBD1. CDR3 length equals 14 residues. V was clipped by 7 bases and J by 0 bases; unmatched bases: 8. The germline V gene encodes CDR1 SQVTM and CDR2 ANQGSEA. The CDR3 sequence: CSGGPGQMNTEAFF. In nucleotides, the CDR3 is TGCAGCGGCGGTCCGGGACAGATGAACACTGAAGCTTTCTTT. The full variable domain, completed using reference TRBV29-1 and TRBJ1-1, is SAVISQKPSRDICQRGTSLTIQCQVDSQVTMMFWYRQQPGQSLTLIATANQGSEATYESGFVIDKFPISRPNLTFSTLTVSNMSPEDSSIYLCSGGPGQMNTEAFFGQGTRLTVV.

This clonotype appeared many times. The chain carries TRBV29-1 and TRBJ2-7, with D maybe TRBD2 (5 bases). V dropped 5 bases and J dropped 3 bases, with 14 bases sitting between them. The CDR3 spans 13 residues. Per germline, CDR1 SQVTM and CDR2 ANQGSEA. The CDR3 loop is CSVTRGRDYEQYF. For the CDR3, the DNA is TGCAGCGTTACTCGAGGGCGCGACTACGAGCAGTACTTC.

A word on this clonotype: This may come from a read error, since a much larger clone is one base off. The rearrangement joins TRBV12-3 or TRBV12-4 to TRBJ2-7, with 7 positions matching TRBD1. Unmatched junction bases numbered 11, after V lost 6 bases and J lost 6 bases. The CDR3 runs to 14 residues. The CDR3 loop is CASRSLHRGGEQYF. The CDR3 coding sequence is TGTGCCAGCAGATCCTTGCACAGGGGTGGCGAGCAGTACTTC.

A few counts support this clonotype. The rearrangement joins TRBV10-3 to TRBJ2-1, with 8 positions matching TRBD2. CDR3 length: 14 residues. With V trimmed by 8 bases and J by 6 bases, 9 bases remained unmatched. CDR1 ENHRY and CDR2 SYGVKD come from the germline V gene. As DNA, the CDR3 is TGTGCCATCGGGGGGACTAGTGAGGGCAATGAGCAGTTCTTC. Protein sequence: CAIGGTSEGNEQFF.

This clonotype came up many times. The chain links TRBV20-1 to TRBJ1-5; possible D gene TRBD1, 6 bases. Germline V gene sequence: CDR1 DFQATT, CDR2 SNEGSKA (reference sequence). V was trimmed by 2 bases and J by 0 bases, leaving 14 bases between them. The CDR3 covers 16 residues. As DNA, the CDR3 is TGCAGTGCTAGATCGGGGGCTTTTTATAGCAATCAGCCCCAGCATTTT. This gives the protein CSARSGAFYSNQPQHF.